The rows below give T cell receptor beta chains drawn from one sample of a study of metastatic and nonmetastatic thyroid tumors. With MiXCR, TCRdb called clones anew from the PCR reads. The sample has over 45,000 clones, approximately 20% seen once. Sample: blood. All receptors derive from a male donor with papillary thyroid cancer or a benign thyroid nodule (not recorded which). Some clones in this sample may be carry-over from other donors' samples. CDR3s include the opening cysteine and the closing phenylalanine or tryptophan. A D gene is named only where the DNA matches it firmly. A row's size may be missing; if present it is once, few, many or a size class.

D gene	V gene	clone size	J gene	CDR3 protein	CDR3 DNA
.	TRBV20-1	.	TRBJ2-7	CSATGENYEQYF	TGCAGTGCTACCGGGGAGAACTACGAGCAGTACTTC
TRBD1	TRBV12-3/TRBV12-4	many	TRBJ2-1	CAINRGRGEQFF	TGTGCCATCAACAGGGGGCGGGGTGAGCAGTTCTTC
.	TRBV6-5	many	TRBJ2-7	CASSYSWETSYEQYF	TGTGCCAGCAGTTACTCATGGGAGACCTCCTACGAGCAGTACTTC
TRBD1	TRBV7-8	many	TRBJ1-5	CASSQPGTGKPQHF	TGTGCCAGCAGCCAGCCCGGGACAGGAAAGCCCCAGCATTTT
.	TRBV20-1	many	TRBJ1-1	CSAREGENTEAFF	TGCAGTGCTAGAGAGGGGGAGAACACTGAAGCTTTCTTT
.	TRBV9	.	TRBJ1-6	CASSVAAGLPWDSPLHF	TGTGCCAGCAGCGTAGCTGCGGGACTACCTTGGGACTCACCCCTCCACTTT
TRBD1	TRBV6-6	few	TRBJ1-4	CASSYGTGEPEKLFF	TGTGCCAGCAGTTACGGGACAGGGGAGCCGGAAAAACTGTTTTTT
.	TRBV19	medium-sized	TRBJ1-5	CASSIQVFSNQPQHF	TGTGCCAGTAGTATCCAGGTGTTTAGCAATCAGCCCCAGCATTTT
TRBD1	TRBV29-1	few	TRBJ1-2	CSVQDRGYGYTF	TGCAGCGTCCAGGACAGGGGGTATGGCTACACCTTC
.	TRBV5-1	.	TRBJ1-6	CASRLLGEAPLHF	TGCGCCAGCAGATTGTTGGGCGAGGCACCCCTCCACTTT
.	TRBV6-2/TRBV6-3	many	TRBJ2-7	CASSYPDPYEQYF	TGTGCCAGCAGTTACCCGGACCCCTACGAGCAGTACTTC
.	TRBV11-1	.	TRBJ2-7	CASSLEVDPAYEQYF	TGTGCCAGCAGCTTAGAGGTGGATCCAGCCTACGAGCAGTACTTC
.	TRBV12-3/TRBV12-4	many	TRBJ1-4	CASSWQGGDEKLFF	TGTGCCAGCAGCTGGCAGGGAGGGGATGAAAAACTGTTTTTT
TRBD1	TRBV2	many	TRBJ2-4	CASSGGQLIQYF	TGTGCCAGCAGTGGGGGACAGCTAATTCAGTACTTC
.	TRBV12-3/TRBV12-4	many	TRBJ1-1	CASSFQGVTEAFF	TGTGCCAGCAGTTTTCAGGGTGTCACTGAAGCTTTCTTT
.	TRBV30	.	TRBJ1-6	CSWSFGNSPLHF	TGTTCATGGAGTTTTGGGAATTCACCCCTCCACTTT
.	TRBV20-1	.	TRBJ2-7	CSARDEGHSYEQYF	TGCAGTGCTAGAGACGAGGGACACAGCTACGAGCAGTACTTC
TRBD1	TRBV27	.	TRBJ2-3	CASRTGVGLTDTQYF	TGTGCCAGCAGGACAGGGGTCGGATTGACAGATACGCAGTATTTT
.	TRBV18	once	TRBJ2-3	CASSPQGSTDTQYF	TGTGCCAGCTCACCACAGGGTAGCACAGATACGCAGTATTTT
.	TRBV6-1	.	TRBJ2-1	CASSQEFGEVTDEQFF	TGTGCCAGCAGCCAAGAGTTCGGGGAGGTCACCGATGAGCAGTTCTTC
TRBD1	TRBV19	many	TRBJ1-5	CASMGQGSQPQHF	TGTGCCAGTATGGGACAGGGCTCTCAGCCCCAGCATTTT
.	TRBV9	many	TRBJ2-1	CASSSNPGTVAYNEQFF	TGTGCCAGCAGCTCTAATCCCGGAACAGTTGCCTACAATGAGCAGTTCTTC
TRBD1	TRBV5-4	.	TRBJ1-2	CASSLAQGGYGYTF	TGTGCCAGCAGCTTGGCACAGGGGGGATATGGCTACACCTTC
.	TRBV20-1	many	TRBJ1-5	CSARADYGTWDQPQHF	TGCAGTGCTAGAGCCGACTACGGGACTTGGGATCAGCCCCAGCATTTT
TRBD2	TRBV6-1	.	TRBJ2-3	CASSGPAGAPDTQYF	TGTGCCAGCAGTGGACCAGCGGGAGCCCCAGATACTCAGTATTTT
.	TRBV9	.	TRBJ1-5	CASSVDGSLNQPQHF	TGTGCCAGCAGCGTAGATGGCAGCCTCAATCAGCCCCAGCATTTT
.	TRBV6-1	many	TRBJ1-5	CASRVRGQPQHF	TGTGCCAGCAGAGTGAGAGGGCAGCCCCAGCATTTT
.	TRBV20-1	few	TRBJ1-1	CSALDGPRDTEAFF	TGCAGTGCCCTAGACGGACCGAGGGACACTGAAGCTTTCTTT
.	TRBV11-1	.	TRBJ2-1	CASSLGRAGTYNEQFF	TGTGCCAGCAGCTTAGGGAGAGCAGGGACCTACAATGAGCAGTTCTTC
TRBD2	TRBV12-3/TRBV12-4	many	TRBJ2-1	CASSPGLASTEQFF	TGTGCCAGCAGTCCCGGACTAGCATCGACCGAGCAGTTCTTC
TRBD1	TRBV18	.	TRBJ2-7	CASSLGQGEEDF	TGTGCCAGCTCACTCGGACAGGGCGAGGAGGACTTC
.	TRBV30	few	TRBJ2-1	CASNPIRGVVNEQFF	TGTGCCTCCAACCCAATAAGGGGAGTGGTAAATGAGCAGTTCTTC
.	TRBV6-1	few	TRBJ2-3	CASSGRMRSLSTDTQYF	TGCGCCAGCAGTGGAAGGATGCGAAGCCTCAGCACAGATACGCAGTATTTT
.	TRBV9	many	TRBJ2-7	CASSSPGNEQYF	TGTGCCAGCAGCTCCCCCGGGAACGAGCAGTACTTC
TRBD2	TRBV10-3	many	TRBJ2-7	CAIRIAGAYEQYF	TGTGCCATCAGGATAGCGGGAGCCTACGAGCAGTACTTC
.	TRBV15	many	TRBJ2-5	CATSRDRGGQETQYF	TGTGCCACCAGCAGAGACAGGGGGGGACAAGAGACCCAGTACTTC
TRBD1	TRBV7-3	.	TRBJ2-7	CASSPGQGRYDQYF	TGTGCCAGCAGCCCAGGACAGGGGAGGTACGATCAGTACTTC
TRBD2	TRBV6-2/TRBV6-3	many	TRBJ2-3	CASRQAGGPVSDTQYF	TGTGCCAGCAGGCAAGCGGGGGGGCCGGTATCAGATACGCAGTATTTT
.	TRBV19	many	TRBJ1-6	CASKAPGAQNSPLHF	TGTGCCAGTAAAGCGCCGGGTGCACAGAATTCACCCCTCCACTTT
TRBD2	TRBV13	many	TRBJ2-7	CASSTGLAAYEQYF	TGTGCCAGCAGCACGGGACTAGCAGCCTACGAGCAGTACTTC
TRBD2	TRBV20-1	many	TRBJ2-1	CSAGTSGSRNEQFF	TGCAGTGCGGGGACTAGCGGGAGCCGCAATGAGCAGTTCTTC
TRBD2	TRBV11-1	many	TRBJ2-7	CASKRGDTYEQYF	TGTGCCAGTAAGCGGGGGGACACCTACGAGCAGTACTTC
TRBD2	TRBV20-1	.	TRBJ2-7	CSARDLGGISYEQYF	TGCAGTGCTAGAGATTTGGGGGGGATCTCCTACGAGCAGTACTTC
.	TRBV28	many	TRBJ1-4	CASSLTGYGNEKLFF	TGTGCCAGCAGTTTAACAGGGTATGGTAATGAAAAACTGTTTTTT
.	TRBV20-1	medium-sized	TRBJ1-2	CSARELEGYTF	TGCAGTGCTAGAGAGCTGGAGGGCTACACCTTC
.	TRBV7-8	.	TRBJ1-2	CASSPPFRGIYGYTF	TGTGCCAGCAGCCCTCCTTTCCGCGGGATCTATGGCTACACCTTC
.	TRBV20-1	.	TRBJ1-1	CSATDLVASF	TGCAGTGCTACGGACCTTGTAGCTTCCTTT
.	TRBV12-3/TRBV12-4	many	TRBJ1-1	CASSYQVGGTEAFF	TGTGCCAGCAGTTACCAGGTAGGGGGGACTGAAGCTTTCTTT